The 22 T cell receptor beta chains below all came from one sample that was sequenced in a study of siplizumab effects on memory and regulatory T cells. The mixed lymphocyte reaction cells were grown together in coculture at 37°C for 5 to 6 days. Repertoires were generated with immunoSEQ multiplex PCR, while TCRdb's copy carries only in-frame clones and drops some. The data contain over 10,000 clones, approximately 50% of them singletons. Antigens of these TCRs are unknown. Sequenced: CFSE-low (dividing) CD8+ T cells sorted from an allogeneic mixed lymphocyte reaction. The receptor source for this set is a human donor in good health; the cells came from an allogeneic mixed lymphocyte reaction. Some clones in this sample may be carry-over from other donors' samples.

This chain joins TRBV2 and TRBJ2-7, with D maybe TRBD1 (6 bases). The CDR3 loop spans 15 amino acids. Germline loops: CDR1 SNHLY, CDR2 FYNNEI. The ends were cut back, 6 bases at V and 2 bases at J, with 17 bases in the middle. The CDR3, as DNA: TGTGCCAGCAGGATGGGACACACCCCGGCCTACGAGCAGTACTTC. Its translation is CASRMGHTPAYEQYF.

This clone appeared a few times. The chain couples TRBV29-1 to TRBJ2-7, with D perhaps TRBD1 (5 bases). Germline values: CDR1 SQVTM, CDR2 ANQGSEA. CDR3 length: 11 residues. V shed 4 bases and J shed 5 bases, with 9 bases lying between them. CDR3 region: CSVGGPNEQYF. In DNA, the CDR3 is TGCAGCGTTGGGGGCCCCAACGAGCAGTACTTC.

This clone appeared once. The V and J genes are TRBV13 and TRBJ1-1; D is unclear. CDR3 size: 13 residues. CDR1 PRHDT and CDR2 FYEKMQ come from the germline V gene (reference sequence). Trimming removed 5 bases at V and 0 bases at J, with 7 bases between. In nucleotides, the CDR3 is TGTGCCAGCAGCCCAGGAATGAACACTGAAGCTTTCTTT. It yields the protein CASSPGMNTEAFF.

This sequence joins TRBV6-6 and TRBJ1-1; D remains ambiguous. The CDR3 extends over 14 amino acids. Trimming pared 4 bases from V and 0 bases from J, leaving 9 bases between. Germline V gene lookup returns CDR1 MNHNY and CDR2 SVGAGI (reference sequence). The chain's CDR3 is CASSFTDLNTEAFF. CDR3 DNA sequence: TGTGCCAGCAGTTTTACAGATTTGAACACTGAAGCTTTCTTT.

The J gene is TRBJ2-2, the V gene TRBV29-1; the D gene is possibly TRBD1 (6 bases). The germline V gene has CDR1 SQVTM and CDR2 ANQGSEA. The CDR3 loop spans 11 amino acids. Trimming shortened V by 6 bases and J by 6 bases, and 8 bases separated the two germline ends. CDR3 residues: CSVHRAGELFF. CDR3 DNA: TGCAGCGTGCACAGGGCCGGGGAGCTGTTTTTT.

This clone appeared a single time. The rearrangement uses TRBV6-4 and TRBJ2-1; 8 bases map to TRBD2. The V and J ends lost 0 bases and 7 bases, in that order; junction bases with no gene match: 2. Germline CDR1 and CDR2: MRHNA and SNTAGT. The CDR3 has 14 residues. The CDR3 bases are TGTGCCAGCAGTGACTCGCAGCGGGGGAATGAGCAGTTCTTC. Its translation: CASSDSQRGNEQFF.

This clone is labeled as medium-sized. The gene calls are TRBV2 and TRBJ1-5; D remains unclear. The CDR3 spans 15 residues. V was clipped by 3 bases and J by 0 bases, with 9 bases between them. The germline V gene has CDR1 SNHLY and CDR2 FYNNEI. CDR3 coding DNA: TGTGCCAGCAGTGACCCCAGGTATAGCAATCAGCCCCAGCATTTT. Protein product: CASSDPRYSNQPQHF.

This clone was counted only a few times. Other nucleotide sequences in the sample specify the same CDR3. The CDR3 bases are TGTGCCAGCAGTTTATCGCCGGGGCTGGGCACTGAAGCTTTCTTT. It translates to CASSLSPGLGTEAFF. V gene TRBV27 combines with J gene TRBJ1-1; a weak D match, TRBD1 (5 bases). The germline V gene has CDR1 MNHEY and CDR2 SMNVEV (reference sequence). The germline V and J ends were trimmed by 0 bases and 4 bases, with 12 bases remaining between them. The CDR3 totals 15 residues.

The rearrangement uses TRBV19 and TRBJ1-2; no definite D call. The V gene lost 1 base and the J gene lost 6 bases, with 6 bases spanning the gap. Germline CDR1 LNHDA, CDR2 SQIVND (reference sequence). This CDR3 has 12 amino acids. This chain's CDR3 is CASSIGLDGYTF. The CDR3 nucleotides read TGTGCCAGTAGTATAGGCCTCGATGGCTACACCTTC.

This clone is classed as medium-sized (0.01 to 0.1%). The chain uses TRBV4-1 and TRBJ2-7; either TRBD1 or TRBD2 may supply D (5 bases each). V was shortened by 4 bases and J by 4 bases, with 14 bases between the two germline ends. CDR3 length equals 14 residues. Germline V lookup: CDR1 MGHRA, CDR2 YSYEKL. The CDR3 is CASSPQVGEYEQYF. The CDR3 nucleotides read TGCGCCAGCAGCCCACAAGTAGGGGAGTACGAGCAGTACTTC.

The genes are TRBV29-1 and TRBJ2-2; either TRBD1 or TRBD2 may fit D (5 bases each). The CDR3 covers 13 residues. Trimming removed 4 bases at V and 3 bases at J, with 9 bases between. The germline gives CDR1 SQVTM, CDR2 ANQGSEA. The CDR3 sequence: CSVVLGDTGELFF. The DNA of the CDR3 is TGCAGCGTTGTTTTGGGGGACACCGGGGAGCTGTTTTTT.

The V call is TRBV27, the J call TRBJ2-6; D is undetermined. The V gene lost 3 bases and the J gene lost 0 bases, with 9 bases spanning the gap. CDR3 length equals 16 residues. Germline-derived CDR1 and CDR2 are MNHEY and SMNVEV (reference sequence). CDR3 in amino acids: CASSFLGYSGANVLTF. CDR3 in DNA: TGTGCCAGCAGTTTCCTGGGCTACTCTGGGGCCAACGTCCTGACTTTC.

This chain joins TRBV19 and TRBJ1-1, with a tentative D call TRBD1 (5 bases). The length of the CDR3 is 14 residues. Germline values: CDR1 LNHDA, CDR2 SQIVND (reference sequence). V dropped 1 base and J dropped 4 bases, with 10 bases sitting between them. CDR3 nucleotides: TGTGCCAGTAGTATAGCCCCGGGGGGCACTGAAGCTTTCTTT. Amino acid sequence: CASSIAPGGTEAFF.

The chain's CDR3 is CAIMDWRGVGDTQYF. CDR3 coding DNA: TGTGCCATCATGGATTGGCGGGGGGTTGGAGATACGCAGTATTTT. V and J are TRBV10-3 and TRBJ2-3; TRBD2 matches at 8 bases. Germline trimming cut 7 bases from V and 5 bases from J; bases unmatched to any gene: 11. The CDR3 contains 15 residues. Germline values: CDR1 ENHRY, CDR2 SYGVKD.

This clone has just one count. The chain links TRBV5-6 to TRBJ1-5; tentatively, D is TRBD1 (5 bases). V was clipped by 2 bases and J by 1 base, with 7 bases between them. Per the germline V gene, CDR1 is SGHDT and CDR2 is YYEEEE. This CDR3 comprises 14 residues. In nucleotides, the CDR3 is TGTGCCAGCAGCTTACGGGGGAGCAATCAGCCCCAGCATTTT. The encoded protein is CASSLRGSNQPQHF.

The chain is built from TRBV13 and TRBJ2-7; D not certain. CDR3 length equals 14 residues. Trimming stripped 1 base from V and 0 bases from J, with 7 bases between. Germline V gives CDR1 PRHDT, CDR2 FYEKMQ (reference sequence). The DNA of the CDR3 is TGTGCCAGCAGCTTAGACGGCTTCTCCTACGAGCAGTACTTC. It translates to CASSLDGFSYEQYF.

The sample holds a few counts of this clone. The chain links TRBV19 to TRBJ2-7; perhaps TRBD2 as D (6 bases). The germline V and J ends were trimmed by 5 bases and 0 bases, with 14 bases remaining between them. CDR3 size: 15 residues. CDR1 is LNHDA and CDR2 is SQIVND in the germline V gene (reference sequence). CDR3 residues: CASSARVGGSYEQYF. DNA for the CDR3: TGTGCCAGTAGTGCCAGGGTGGGGGGCTCCTACGAGCAGTACTTC.

The chain employs TRBV12-5 and TRBJ2-7; 7 nucleotides agree with TRBD1. The CDR3 is made up of 14 amino acids. Germline CDR1 reads LGHNT; CDR2 reads FRNRAP. The ends lost 3 bases at V and 5 bases at J; junction bases unmatched: 7. The CDR3 region has the DNA TGTGCTAGTGGTTTCCCCTACAGGGGACACGAGCAGTACTTC. This translates into CASGFPYRGHEQYF.

V is TRBV6-5 and J is TRBJ1-1; D unresolved. CDR1 is MNHEY and CDR2 is SVGAGI in the germline V gene. The germline V and J ends were trimmed by 8 bases and 1 base, with 11 bases remaining between them. This CDR3 is 13 amino acids long. The CDR3 sequence: CASYLHRNTEAFF. The DNA for the CDR3 is TGTGCCAGCTACCTTCACCGGAACACTGAAGCTTTCTTT.

V gene TRBV10-3 combines with J gene TRBJ1-1, with D uncertain. CDR1 and CDR2 (germline): ENHRY, SYGVKD. This CDR3 is built from 13 residues. V lost 4 bases and J lost 1, with 7 bases in between. The CDR3 spells CAISVGENTEAFF. Here the CDR3 DNA reads TGTGCCATCAGTGTCGGGGAGAACACTGAAGCTTTCTTT.

The V and J genes are TRBV5-1 and TRBJ2-7; 8 positions agree with TRBD2. This CDR3 is 16 amino acids long. Germline-derived CDR1 and CDR2 are SGHRS and YFSETQ. V gave up 0 bases and J gave up 0 bases; unmatched junction bases: 5. The CDR3 region is CASSLGRGLASYEQYF. CDR3 in DNA: TGCGCCAGCAGCTTGGGTCGCGGACTAGCCTCCTACGAGCAGTACTTC.

The chain is built from TRBV6-5 and TRBJ1-1, with D unresolved. Looked up from germline, CDR1 is MNHEY and CDR2 is SVGAGI. Trimming cost V 2 bases and J 5 bases, with 12 bases left between them. The CDR3 loop spans 14 amino acids. Written as DNA, the CDR3 is TGTGCCAGCAGTTACCGCCCGGGGTTTACTGAAGCTTTCTTT. It encodes CASSYRPGFTEAFF.